In this sample, the clone carrying this T cell receptor (beta chain) turned up many times. What it recognizes is unknown. This beta chain represents an off-target read in a library built for alpha chains; its size is of limited meaning. TCR cDNA molecules were tagged individually, and each one carried a unique molecular identifier. TCRdb analysed the 5' RACE reads with MiXCR anew, one entry per CDR3 protein. The sample contains under 15,000 distinct CDR3 sequences, about 3.9% of which appear only once. These data belong to a study of spatial heterogeneity in lung cancer. Study outcomes and limitations: Among blood samples, ubiquitous expanded tumor TCRs appeared more at resection than at follow-up.

This sample's time point: sample taken at primary tumor resection. Whole RNA, isolated from tumor, nontumor lung or frozen PBMC, was sequenced without prior sorting. The donors comprised about 65 untreated early-stage non-small cell lung cancer patients. This sequence originates from a male donor with early-stage non-small cell lung cancer. This specimen consisted of PBMCs, obtained at surgery.

CDR3: CATKYATNQETQYF. CDR3 DNA sequence: TGTGCCACCAAATACGCGACTAATCAAGAGACCCAGTACTTC. The chain carries TRBV19 and TRBJ2-5; possible D gene TRBD2, 5 bases. V dropped 10 bases and J dropped 2 bases, with 17 bases sitting between them. CDR3 size: 14 residues. Germline-derived CDR1 and CDR2 are LNHDA and SQIVND (reference sequence).